The 28 T cell receptor beta chains presented below share a single source sample, sequenced in a study of blood T cell repertoires in COVID-19. Profiled with immunoSEQ multiplex PCR; TCRdb holds only in-frame clones, not every one. Here the sample spans under 200,000 clones, around nine tenths being singletons. Sequenced sample: peripheral blood. These receptors all stem from a man in his late teens or twenties with active or convalescent COVID-19.

The chain has TRBV4-1 and TRBJ1-5; unclear D gene. V was pared by 4 bases and J by 0 bases, with 7 bases between. The CDR3 is made up of 14 amino acids. Germline CDR1 is MGHRA and CDR2 is YSYEKL. The CDR3 is CASSPQDSNQPQHF. As DNA, the CDR3 is TGCGCCAGCAGCCCGCAGGATAGCAATCAGCCCCAGCATTTT.

Only a few counts were recorded for this clone. The chain is built from TRBV28 and TRBJ1-2; 7 bases line up with TRBD1. The trim removed 8 bases at V and 3 bases at J, leaving 6 bases unmatched. The CDR3 sequence is 13 residues long. The V gene's germline CDR1 is MDHEN and CDR2 SYDVKM. CDR3 loop: CASESTGDYGYTF. CDR3 in DNA: TGTGCCAGCGAGAGTACAGGGGACTATGGCTACACCTTC.

This rearrangement joins TRBV9 to TRBJ2-2; 13 nucleotides agree with TRBD2. J lost 4 bases, V lost 1 base, and 4 bases had no gene match. The CDR3 length is 17 residues. The V gene's germline CDR1 is SGDLS and CDR2 YYNGEE. The CDR3 region is CASSVMGLAGTTGELFF. CDR3 nucleotides: TGTGCCAGCAGCGTAATGGGACTAGCGGGAACCACCGGGGAGCTGTTTTTT.

This chain joins TRBV7-9 and TRBJ1-5; no reliable D call. The germline gives CDR1 SEHNR, CDR2 FQNEAQ (reference sequence). Trimming removed 0 bases from V and 3 bases from J, with 9 bases in between. The length of the CDR3 is 15 residues. The DNA of the CDR3 is TGTGCCAGCAGCTTAGCCGGGAGGGACAATCAGCCCCAGCATTTT. Encoded protein: CASSLAGRDNQPQHF.

The chain recombines TRBV7-9 with TRBJ1-1; maybe TRBD1 (5 bases). Trimming shortened V by 1 base and J by 8 bases, and 8 bases separated the two germline ends. Germline loops: CDR1 SEHNR, CDR2 FQNEAQ (reference sequence). The CDR3 spans 12 residues. CDR3 in amino acids: CASSLGAGEAFF. For the CDR3, the DNA is TGTGCCAGCAGCTTAGGGGCAGGGGAAGCTTTCTTT.

The chain recombines TRBV2 with TRBJ2-5; D gene ambiguous. The CDR3 covers 15 residues. Trimming removed 3 bases at V and 0 bases at J, with 11 bases between. Per the germline V gene, CDR1 is SNHLY and CDR2 is FYNNEI. The CDR3 protein is CASSDPIRYQETQYF. The DNA of the CDR3 is TGTGCCAGCAGTGACCCTATCAGGTACCAAGAGACCCAGTACTTC.

CDR3 region: CASSTSVAINEKLFF. In DNA, the CDR3 is TGTGCCAGCAGCACTAGCGTGGCGATTAATGAAAAACTGTTTTTT. V gene TRBV6-6 combines with J gene TRBJ1-4; D is ambiguous. From germline, CDR1 is MNHNY and CDR2 SVGAGI (reference sequence). Trimming pared 6 bases from V and 4 bases from J, leaving 15 bases between. There are 15 residues in the CDR3.

This clone occurred a few times. This chain joins TRBV20-1 and TRBJ1-1, with TRBD1 as a possible D gene (6 bases). Per the germline V gene, CDR1 is DFQATT and CDR2 is SNEGSKA (reference sequence). CDR3 length: 11 amino acids. V lost 6 bases and J 12 bases, leaving 17 bases between the germline ends. CDR3 sequence reads: CSAKTGTSPFF. The CDR3 DNA reads TGCAGTGCAAAAACCGGGACATCACCTTTCTTT.

There are a few counts of this clone. The J gene is TRBJ1-2, the V gene TRBV6-2 or TRBV6-3, with TRBD1 identical over 7 bases. In germline, CDR1 is MNHEY, CDR2 SVGEGT. This CDR3 spans 15 amino acids. V was clipped by 6 bases and J by 0 bases; unmatched bases: 7. CDR3 sequence reads: CASSARDSPNYGYTF. The CDR3 nucleotides are TGTGCCAGCAGCGCCCGGGACAGCCCTAACTATGGCTACACCTTC.

The chain joins TRBV6-5 to TRBJ2-7; a weak D match, TRBD2 (6 bases). The V end lost 6 bases, the J end lost 6 bases, and 12 bases lay between the germline ends. The V gene's germline CDR1 is MNHEY and CDR2 SVGAGI. CDR3 length: 12 amino acids. The CDR3: CASSAGGVEQYV. CDR3 bases: TGTGCCAGCAGCGCAGGAGGGGTCGAGCAGTACGTC.

The V gene is TRBV13, the J gene TRBJ2-5, with 11 bases matching TRBD2. V dropped 4 bases and J dropped 2; count of bases not matched to a gene: 6. Germline CDR1 and CDR2: PRHDT and FYEKMQ (reference sequence). This CDR3 has 16 residues. The CDR3 nucleotides read TGTGCCAGCAGCTCGGGGACTAGCGGTCTACAAGAGACCCAGTACTTC. It is translated as CASSSGTSGLQETQYF. Full variable domain (rest looked up from reference TRBV13 and TRBJ2-5): AAGVIQSPRHLIKEKRETATLKCYPIPRHDTVYWYQQGPGQDPQFLISFYEKMQSDKGSIPDRFSAQQFSDYHSELNMSSLELGDSALYFCASSSGTSGLQETQYFGPGTRLLVL.

This chain joins TRBV27 and TRBJ2-3; a weak D match, TRBD2 (6 bases). Germline CDR1 MNHEY, CDR2 SMNVEV (reference sequence). V was clipped by 4 bases and J by 6 bases, with 17 bases between them. The CDR3 spans 15 residues. The DNA of the CDR3 is TGTGCCAGCAGTTGGGAGGTTCCGGGACGCGATACGCAGTATTTT. It specifies CASSWEVPGRDTQYF.

This clone has only one observation. This chain connects TRBV27 to TRBJ2-7; a possible D gene is TRBD1 (5 bases). The CDR3 spans 13 residues. V lost 6 bases and J 2 bases, leaving 11 bases between the germline ends. The germline V gene encodes CDR1 MNHEY and CDR2 SMNVEV (reference sequence). In DNA form, the CDR3 reads TGTGCCAGCAGCACAGGTATCACCTACGAGCAGTACTTC. It specifies CASSTGITYEQYF.

The J gene is TRBJ2-1, the V gene TRBV19; 7 positions agree with TRBD1. The CDR3 runs to 18 residues. V lost 5 bases and J lost 7; bases outside the gene matches: 20. Germline CDR1 reads LNHDA; CDR2 reads SQIVND (reference sequence). The DNA of the CDR3 is TGTGCCAGTAGTGAACCCCTTTACAGGGGACCAAAGTATAATGAGCAGTTCTTC. Its protein is CASSEPLYRGPKYNEQFF. Together with reference TRBV19 and TRBJ2-1, the CDR3 gives the full variable domain: DGGITQSPKYLFRKEGQNVTLSCEQNLNHDAMYWYRQDPGQGLRLIYYSQIVNDFQKGDIAEGYSVSREKKESFPLTVTSAQKNPTAFYLCASSEPLYRGPKYNEQFFGPGTRLTVL.

This clone was detected only once. The chain joins TRBV18 to TRBJ2-2; TRBD1 matches 8 bases. V shed 3 bases, J shed 3 bases, and the junction held 3 bases outside the gene matches. This CDR3 has 15 residues. Germline loops: CDR1 KGHSH, CDR2 LQKENI. Here the CDR3 DNA reads TGTGCCAGCTCACCTGGGACAGGCGACACCGGGGAGCTGTTTTTT. Translated: CASSPGTGDTGELFF.

The chain joins TRBV7-9 to TRBJ2-1; D unresolved. Trimming shortened V by 1 base and J by 0 bases, and 4 bases separated the two germline ends. This CDR3 has 14 residues. Germline V lookup: CDR1 SEHNR, CDR2 FQNEAQ (reference sequence). CDR3 amino acids: CASSLVASYNEQFF. CDR3 sequence (DNA): TGTGCCAGCAGCTTAGTAGCCTCCTACAATGAGCAGTTCTTC.

This sequence joins TRBV7-2 and TRBJ1-6, with unresolved D. The V end lost 6 bases, the J end lost 7 bases, and 10 bases lay between the germline ends. There are 13 residues in the CDR3. CDR1 and CDR2 from the germline V gene are SGHTA and FQGNSA. The CDR3 loop reads CASSLQKNSPLHF. In DNA form, the CDR3 reads TGTGCCAGCAGTCTACAGAAAAATTCACCCCTCCACTTT.

The V and J genes are TRBV19 and TRBJ2-1; 10 positions match TRBD1. The CDR3 is 14 residues long. The trim removed 7 bases at V and 15 bases at J, leaving 15 bases unmatched. Germline assignment: CDR1 LNHDA and CDR2 SQIVND (reference sequence). Written as DNA, the CDR3 is TGTGCCAGTACCCCCGGGACAGGGGCTTTCTTTTTGTTCTTC. It translates to CASTPGTGAFFLFF.

This chain joins TRBV3-1 (or the pseudogene TRBV3-2) and TRBJ2-1, with a weak D call TRBD1 (5 bases). CDR1 and CDR2 from the germline V gene are LGHDT and YNNKEL (reference sequence). The CDR3 spans 15 residues. CDR3 coding DNA: TGTGCGACCACAATAGAGCCTTATCCCGGCCAGGGGCAGTTCTTC. Residues: CATTIEPYPGQGQFF.

The chain combines TRBV5-4 with TRBJ1-6; TRBD1 is a possible D gene (5 bases). This CDR3 is 16 amino acids long. Trimming removed 0 bases from V and 2 bases from J, with 9 bases in between. Germline CDR1 and CDR2: SGHNT and YYREEE (reference sequence). CDR3 residues: CASSLGPGTYNSPLHF. The DNA of the CDR3 is TGTGCCAGCAGCTTGGGACCAGGGACCTATAATTCACCCCTCCACTTT.

The chain has TRBV6-5 and TRBJ1-2; a possible D gene is TRBD1 (6 bases). The V gene lost 4 bases and the J gene lost 2 bases, with 14 bases spanning the gap. The CDR3 runs 15 residues. From germline, CDR1 is MNHEY and CDR2 SVGAGI. Here the CDR3 reads CASSSPRTANYGYTF. For the CDR3, the DNA is TGTGCCAGCAGTTCTCCCCGGACAGCCAACTATGGCTACACCTTC.

J is TRBJ2-5 and V is TRBV5-4, with D tentatively TRBD2 (5 bases). V was pared by 4 bases and J by 5 bases, with 12 bases between. The CDR3 totals 13 residues. The germline gives CDR1 SGHNT, CDR2 YYREEE (reference sequence). In DNA form, the CDR3 reads TGTGCCAGCAGCGGGAGCATGATGGAGACCCAGTACTTC. Protein sequence: CASSGSMMETQYF.

This rearrangement joins TRBV28 to TRBJ1-2, with D unclear. The ends were cut back, 6 bases at V and 7 bases at J, with 9 bases in the middle. Germline loops: CDR1 MDHEN, CDR2 SYDVKM. The CDR3 is made up of 11 amino acids. The CDR3 protein is CASSTVGGYTF. The CDR3 region has the DNA TGTGCCAGCAGCACGGTTGGTGGCTACACCTTC.

The J gene is TRBJ2-3, the V gene TRBV19; tentative D call: TRBD2 (5 bases). CDR3 length: 15 residues. CDR1 and CDR2 from the germline V gene are LNHDA and SQIVND (reference sequence). Trimming cost V 7 bases and J 2 bases, with 16 bases left between them. The CDR3 nucleotides are TGTGCCAGTACCCATTCCATCGGGAACACAGATACGCAGTATTTT. Translated, it gives CASTHSIGNTDTQYF.

The rearrangement links TRBV5-1 to TRBJ2-2, with TRBD1 identical over 8 bases. Germline V gives CDR1 SGHRS, CDR2 YFSETQ. With V trimmed by 5 bases and J by 0 bases, 3 bases remained unmatched. This CDR3 is built from 15 residues. Written as DNA, the CDR3 is TGCGCCAGCAGGGTGGACAGGGCGAACACCGGGGAGCTGTTTTTT. It specifies CASRVDRANTGELFF. Supplemented by reference TRBV5-1 and TRBJ2-2, the full variable domain reads KAGVTQTPRYLIKTRGQQVTLSCSPISGHRSVSWYQQTPGQGLQFLFEYFSETQRNKGNFPGRFSGRQFSNSRSEMNVSTLELGDSALYLCASRVDRANTGELFFGEGSRLTVL.

The V call is TRBV10-3, the J call TRBJ1-3; unclear D gene. Germline CDR1 ENHRY, CDR2 SYGVKD. The CDR3 is 13 amino acids. V was cut by 10 bases and J by 0 bases, with 10 bases left in between. CDR3 region: CANTNSSGNTIYF. CDR3 DNA sequence: TGTGCCAATACAAACAGCTCTGGAAACACCATATATTTT.

The chain links TRBV5-1 to TRBJ1-1; the match to TRBD1 covers 9 bases. CDR1 is SGHRS, CDR2 YFSETQ, per germline. The CDR3 totals 15 residues. J lost 1 base, V lost 1 base, and 2 bases had no gene match. In DNA form, the CDR3 reads TGCGCCAGCAGCTTGACAGGGGGCGAGAACACTGAAGCTTTCTTT. Translated, it gives CASSLTGGENTEAFF.

V gene TRBV5-1 combines with J gene TRBJ2-3, with 13 nucleotides matching TRBD2. From germline, CDR1 is SGHRS and CDR2 YFSETQ. The CDR3 runs to 17 residues. V dropped 4 bases and J dropped 5; count of bases not matched to a gene: 10. The chain's CDR3 is CASSPDLLAGGRDTQYF. CDR3 coding DNA: TGCGCCAGCAGCCCCGACTTACTAGCGGGGGGGCGAGATACGCAGTATTTT.